This T cell receptor (beta chain) was recorded in a study of T-cell memory formation after mild COVID-19. General study results and limits: From day 15 to 85, contracting clones were balanced between CD4 and CD8, whereas later expanders leaned toward CD4+. Chiefly within CM and EM were the contracting CD4+ clones; CD8+ ones were within EMRA. Cross-reactive memory apparently joined, as some responding clones appeared in pre-infection memory.

TCRdb redid the calling of the 5' RACE reads with MiXCR, one entry per CDR3 protein. The sample carries around 200,000 distinct CDR3 sequences, roughly 27% recorded once. Concerning this clonotype: Its target is not known.

The germline V gene has CDR1 SGDLS and CDR2 YYNGEE. This CDR3 has 15 residues. V lost 0 bases, J lost 2 bases, and 1 base stayed unmatched. The source is an adult woman who had mild COVID-19 (a few samples of this study predate the infection). Cell type and time point are not known. The rearrangement links TRBV9 to TRBJ2-1; 8 bases map to TRBD1. The specimen was PBMCs or a T cell subset sorted from them (not recorded which). The CDR3 is CASSVDRGAYNEQFF. Here the CDR3 DNA reads TGTGCCAGCAGCGTAGACAGGGGGGCCTACAATGAGCAGTTCTTC.